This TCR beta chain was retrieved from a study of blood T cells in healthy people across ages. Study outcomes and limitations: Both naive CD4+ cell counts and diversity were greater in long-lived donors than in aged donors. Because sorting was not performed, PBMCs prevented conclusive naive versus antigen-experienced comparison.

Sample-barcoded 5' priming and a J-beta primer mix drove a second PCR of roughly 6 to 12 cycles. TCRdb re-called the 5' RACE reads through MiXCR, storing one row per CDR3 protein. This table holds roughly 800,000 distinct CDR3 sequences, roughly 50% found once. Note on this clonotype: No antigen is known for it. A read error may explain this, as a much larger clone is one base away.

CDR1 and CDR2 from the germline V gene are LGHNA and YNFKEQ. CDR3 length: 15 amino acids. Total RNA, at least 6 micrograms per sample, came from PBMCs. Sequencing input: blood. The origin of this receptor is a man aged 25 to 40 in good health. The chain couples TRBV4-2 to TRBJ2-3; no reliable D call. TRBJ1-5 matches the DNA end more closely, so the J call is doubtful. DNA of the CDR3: TGTGCCAGCAGCCACGAAGCGGGCCCCACAGATACGCAGCATTTT. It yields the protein CASSHEAGPTDTQHF.